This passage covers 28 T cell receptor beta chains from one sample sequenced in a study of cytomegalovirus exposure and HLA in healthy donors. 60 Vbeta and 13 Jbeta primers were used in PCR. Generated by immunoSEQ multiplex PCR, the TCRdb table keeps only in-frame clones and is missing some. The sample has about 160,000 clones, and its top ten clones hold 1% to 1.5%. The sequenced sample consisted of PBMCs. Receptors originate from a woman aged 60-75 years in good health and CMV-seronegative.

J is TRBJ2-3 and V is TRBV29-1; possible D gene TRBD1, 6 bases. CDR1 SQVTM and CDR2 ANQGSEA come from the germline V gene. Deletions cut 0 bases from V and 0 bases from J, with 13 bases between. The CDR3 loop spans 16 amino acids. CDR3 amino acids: CSVEDRSGVSTDTQYF. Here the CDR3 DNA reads TGCAGCGTTGAAGATCGGTCAGGGGTAAGCACAGATACGCAGTATTTT.

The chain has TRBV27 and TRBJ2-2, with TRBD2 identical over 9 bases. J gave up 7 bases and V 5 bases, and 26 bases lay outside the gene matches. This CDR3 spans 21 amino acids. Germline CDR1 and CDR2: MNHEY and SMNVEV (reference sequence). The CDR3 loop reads CASSATSVRAGGTRDSGELFF. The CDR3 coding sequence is TGTGCCAGCAGTGCCACTAGCGTTCGAGCGGGAGGCACGAGAGATAGCGGGGAGCTGTTTTTT.

Written as DNA, the CDR3 is TGTGCCAGCAGCTCCCTTAGCGGGAGCCGGGAGACCCAGTACTTC. Its protein product is CASSSLSGSRETQYF. The chain joins TRBV7-2 to TRBJ2-5; 9 positions agree with TRBD2. V dropped 4 bases and J dropped 5; count of bases not matched to a gene: 8. Germline lookup yields CDR1 SGHTA and CDR2 FQGNSA. The CDR3 is made up of 15 amino acids.

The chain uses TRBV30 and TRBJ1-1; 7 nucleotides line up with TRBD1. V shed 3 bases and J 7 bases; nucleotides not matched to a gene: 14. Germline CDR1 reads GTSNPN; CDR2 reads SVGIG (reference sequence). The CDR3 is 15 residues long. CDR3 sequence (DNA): TGTGCCTGGAGGTCCGGGACAAGGGGGCCTTATGAAGCTTTCTTT. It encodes CAWRSGTRGPYEAFF.

CDR3 in DNA: TGTGCCAGCAGCAAAGGAGGAGGGGATACGCAGTATTTT. It yields the protein CASSKGGGDTQYF. The J gene is TRBJ2-3, the V gene TRBV21-1; TRBD2, as called in the table, went unchecked against the DNA. TRBV21-1 is assigned pseudogene status. This CDR3 region has 13 residues.

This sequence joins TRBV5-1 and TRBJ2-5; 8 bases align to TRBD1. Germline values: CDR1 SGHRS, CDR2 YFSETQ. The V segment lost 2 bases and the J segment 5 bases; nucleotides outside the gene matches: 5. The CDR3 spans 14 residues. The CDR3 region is CASSLQGVGETQYF. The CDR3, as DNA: TGCGCCAGCAGCTTACAGGGGGTAGGTGAGACCCAGTACTTC.

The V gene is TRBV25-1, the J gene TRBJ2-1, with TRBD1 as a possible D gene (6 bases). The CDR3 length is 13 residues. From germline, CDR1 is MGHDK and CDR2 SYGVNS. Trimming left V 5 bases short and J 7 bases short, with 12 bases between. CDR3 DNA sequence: TGTGCCAGCAGTCACAGGGCAGGGAATGAGCAGTTCTTC. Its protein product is CASSHRAGNEQFF.

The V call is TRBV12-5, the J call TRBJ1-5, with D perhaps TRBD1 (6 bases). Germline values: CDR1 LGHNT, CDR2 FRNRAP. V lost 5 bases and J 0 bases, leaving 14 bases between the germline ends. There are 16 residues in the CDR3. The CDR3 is CASGPAPGDSNQPQHF. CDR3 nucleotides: TGTGCTAGTGGTCCCGCCCCAGGGGATAGCAATCAGCCCCAGCATTTT.

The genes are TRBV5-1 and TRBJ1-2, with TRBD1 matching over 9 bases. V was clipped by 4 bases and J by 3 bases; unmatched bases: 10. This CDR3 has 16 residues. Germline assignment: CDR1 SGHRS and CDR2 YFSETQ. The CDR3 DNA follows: TGCGCCAGCAGCAACCCACAGGGGGCCGGGGACTATGGCTACACCTTC. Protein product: CASSNPQGAGDYGYTF. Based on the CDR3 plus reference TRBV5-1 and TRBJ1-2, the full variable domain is KAGVTQTPRYLIKTRGQQVTLSCSPISGHRSVSWYQQTPGQGLQFLFEYFSETQRNKGNFPGRFSGRQFSNSRSEMNVSTLELGDSALYLCASSNPQGAGDYGYTFGSGTRLTVV.

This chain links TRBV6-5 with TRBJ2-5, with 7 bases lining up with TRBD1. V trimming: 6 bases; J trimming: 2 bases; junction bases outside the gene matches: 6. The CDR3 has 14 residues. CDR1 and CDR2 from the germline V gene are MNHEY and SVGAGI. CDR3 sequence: CASSHRDRQETQYF. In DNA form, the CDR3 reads TGTGCCAGCAGCCACCGGGACAGACAAGAGACCCAGTACTTC.

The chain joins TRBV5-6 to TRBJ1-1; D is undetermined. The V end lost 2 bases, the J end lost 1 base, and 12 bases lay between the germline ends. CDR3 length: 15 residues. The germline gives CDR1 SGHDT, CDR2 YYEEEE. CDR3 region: CASSFRLSRNTEAFF. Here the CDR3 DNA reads TGTGCCAGCAGCTTCCGACTCAGCAGGAACACTGAAGCTTTCTTT.

CDR3 nucleotides: TGTGCCAGCTCACCTCAGGGGAAGAACACTGAAGCTTTCTTT. It codes for CASSPQGKNTEAFF. The chain joins TRBV18 to TRBJ1-1; D may be TRBD1 (6 bases). The germline V gene encodes CDR1 KGHSH and CDR2 LQKENI. Between the trimmed V and J ends, which lost 3 bases and 1 base, there was a span of 9 bases. CDR3 length equals 14 residues.

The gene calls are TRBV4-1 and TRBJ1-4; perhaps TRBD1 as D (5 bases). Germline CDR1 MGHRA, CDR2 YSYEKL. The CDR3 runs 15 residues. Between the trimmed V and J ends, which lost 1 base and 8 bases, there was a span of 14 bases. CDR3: CASSQVGGIKEKLFF. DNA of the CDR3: TGCGCCAGCAGCCAAGTGGGGGGTATTAAGGAAAAACTGTTTTTT.

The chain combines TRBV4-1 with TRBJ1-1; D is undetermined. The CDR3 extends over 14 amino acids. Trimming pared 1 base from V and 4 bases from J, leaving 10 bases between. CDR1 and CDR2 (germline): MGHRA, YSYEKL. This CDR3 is CASSQGTGSTEAFF. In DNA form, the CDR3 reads TGCGCCAGCAGCCAAGGTACGGGGAGCACTGAAGCTTTCTTT.

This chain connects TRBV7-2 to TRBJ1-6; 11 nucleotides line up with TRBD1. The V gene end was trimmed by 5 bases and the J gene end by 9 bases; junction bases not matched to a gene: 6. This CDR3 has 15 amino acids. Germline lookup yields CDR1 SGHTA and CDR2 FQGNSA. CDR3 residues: CASSPGTGGISPLHF. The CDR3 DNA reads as TGTGCCAGCAGCCCCGGGACAGGGGGAATTTCACCCCTCCACTTT.

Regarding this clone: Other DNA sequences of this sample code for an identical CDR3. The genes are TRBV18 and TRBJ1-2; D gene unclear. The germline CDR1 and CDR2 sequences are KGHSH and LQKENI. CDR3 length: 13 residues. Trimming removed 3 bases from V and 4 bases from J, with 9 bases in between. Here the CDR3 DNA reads TGTGCCAGCTCACCCGACCGAGGCTATGGCTACACCTTC. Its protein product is CASSPDRGYGYTF.

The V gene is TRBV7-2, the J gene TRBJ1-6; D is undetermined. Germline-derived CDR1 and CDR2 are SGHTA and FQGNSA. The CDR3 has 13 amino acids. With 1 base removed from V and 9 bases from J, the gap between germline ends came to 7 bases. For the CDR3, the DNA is TGTGCCAGCAGCTTAGGCGAGCCTTCACCCCTCCACTTT. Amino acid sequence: CASSLGEPSPLHF.

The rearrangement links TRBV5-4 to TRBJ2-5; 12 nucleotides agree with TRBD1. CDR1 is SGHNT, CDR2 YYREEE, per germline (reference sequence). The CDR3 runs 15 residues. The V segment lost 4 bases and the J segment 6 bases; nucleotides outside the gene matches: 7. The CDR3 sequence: CASSQPGTGGKTQYF. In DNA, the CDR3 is TGTGCCAGCAGCCAGCCCGGGACAGGGGGCAAGACCCAGTACTTC. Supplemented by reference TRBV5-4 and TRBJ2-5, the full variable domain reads ETGVTQSPTHLIKTRGQQVTLRCSSQSGHNTVSWYQQALGQGPQFIFQYYREEENGRGNFPPRFSGLQFPNYSSELNVNALELDDSALYLCASSQPGTGGKTQYFGPGTRLLVL.

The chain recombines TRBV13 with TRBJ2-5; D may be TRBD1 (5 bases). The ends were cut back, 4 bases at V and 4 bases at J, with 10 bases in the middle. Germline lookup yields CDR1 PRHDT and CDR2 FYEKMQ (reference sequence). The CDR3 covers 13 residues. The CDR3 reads CASSSRDTETQYF. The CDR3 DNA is TGTGCCAGCAGCTCCAGGGATACAGAGACCCAGTACTTC.

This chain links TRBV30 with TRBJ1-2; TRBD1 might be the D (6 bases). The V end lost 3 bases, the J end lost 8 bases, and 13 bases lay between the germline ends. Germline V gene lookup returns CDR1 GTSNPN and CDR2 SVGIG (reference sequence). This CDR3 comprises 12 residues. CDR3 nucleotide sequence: TGTGCCTGGAGCTACGGACAGCACGGCTACACCTTC. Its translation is CAWSYGQHGYTF. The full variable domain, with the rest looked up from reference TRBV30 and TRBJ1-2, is SQTIHQWPATLVQPVGSPLSLECTVEGTSNPNLYWYRQAAGRGLQLLFYSVGIGQISSEVPQNLSASRPQDRQFILSSKKLLLSDSGFYLCAWSYGQHGYTFGSGTRLTVV.

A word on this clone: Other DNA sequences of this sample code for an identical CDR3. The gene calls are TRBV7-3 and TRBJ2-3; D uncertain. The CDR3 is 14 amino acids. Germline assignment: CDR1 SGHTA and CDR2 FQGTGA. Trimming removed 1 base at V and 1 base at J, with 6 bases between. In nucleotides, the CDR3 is TGTGCCAGCAGCTTAATGGCAGGCACAGATACGCAGTATTTT. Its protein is CASSLMAGTDTQYF.

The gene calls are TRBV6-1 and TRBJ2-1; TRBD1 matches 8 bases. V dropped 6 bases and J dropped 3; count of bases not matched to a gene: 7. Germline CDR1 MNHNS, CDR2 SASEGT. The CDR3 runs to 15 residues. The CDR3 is CASRLLGQGYNEQFF. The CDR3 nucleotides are TGTGCCAGCAGATTACTTGGACAGGGCTACAATGAGCAGTTCTTC.

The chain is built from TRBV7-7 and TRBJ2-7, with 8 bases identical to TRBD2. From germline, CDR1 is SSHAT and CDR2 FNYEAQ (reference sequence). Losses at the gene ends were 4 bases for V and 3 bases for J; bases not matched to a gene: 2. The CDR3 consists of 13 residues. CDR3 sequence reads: CASSSGGGYEQYF. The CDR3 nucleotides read TGTGCCAGCAGCTCGGGGGGGGGCTACGAGCAGTACTTC.

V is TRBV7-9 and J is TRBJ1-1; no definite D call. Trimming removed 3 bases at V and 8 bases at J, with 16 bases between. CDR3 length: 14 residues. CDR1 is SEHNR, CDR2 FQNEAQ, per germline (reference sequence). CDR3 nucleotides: TGTGCCAGCAGCTTTAACTCCTACTTACTAGAAGCTTTCTTT. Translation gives CASSFNSYLLEAFF.

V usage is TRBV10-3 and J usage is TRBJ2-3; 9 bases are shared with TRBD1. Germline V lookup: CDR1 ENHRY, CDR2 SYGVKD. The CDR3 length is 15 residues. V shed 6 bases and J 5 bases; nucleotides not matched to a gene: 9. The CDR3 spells CAISYPGQGEDTQYF. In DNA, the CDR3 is TGTGCCATCAGCTACCCGGGACAGGGCGAAGATACGCAGTATTTT.

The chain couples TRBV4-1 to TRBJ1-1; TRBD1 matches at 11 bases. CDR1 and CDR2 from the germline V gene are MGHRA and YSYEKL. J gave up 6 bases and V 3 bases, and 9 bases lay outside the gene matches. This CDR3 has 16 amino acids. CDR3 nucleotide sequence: TGCGCCAGCAGCCAGGTGGACAGGGGGCGTCAATCTGAAGCTTTCTTT. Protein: CASSQVDRGRQSEAFF.

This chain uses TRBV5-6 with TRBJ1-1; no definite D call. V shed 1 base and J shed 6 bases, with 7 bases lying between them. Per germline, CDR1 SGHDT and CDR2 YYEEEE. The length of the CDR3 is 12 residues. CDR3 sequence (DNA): TGTGCCAGCAGCTTGATTCCCTCTGAAGCTTTCTTT. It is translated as CASSLIPSEAFF.

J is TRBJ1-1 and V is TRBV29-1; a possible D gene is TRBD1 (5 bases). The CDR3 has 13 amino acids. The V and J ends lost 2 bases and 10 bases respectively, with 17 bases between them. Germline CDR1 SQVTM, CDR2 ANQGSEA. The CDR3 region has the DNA TGCAGCGTTGAAAGGGTTAAAGGGGAGGGAGCTTTCTTT. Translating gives CSVERVKGEGAFF.